These 21 T cell receptor beta chains were sequenced from one sample in a study of blood T cell repertoires in COVID-19. Profiled with immunoSEQ multiplex PCR; TCRdb holds only in-frame clones, not every one. The table shows more than 150,000 clones, with about four fifths occurring only once. Material for sequencing was peripheral blood. The receptors were gathered from a woman of 80 years or more with acute or convalescent COVID-19.

This chain links TRBV10-3 with TRBJ1-2; perhaps TRBD1 as D (5 bases). The germline V gene has CDR1 ENHRY and CDR2 SYGVKD. The V end was cut by 0 bases, the J end by 6 bases, with 11 bases between. CDR3 length: 14 amino acids. The CDR3 spells CAISESKGNDGYTF. The CDR3 DNA sequence: TGTGCCATCAGTGAGTCGAAGGGGAACGATGGCTACACCTTC.

V gene TRBV19 combines with J gene TRBJ1-2; TRBD1 matches 9 bases. Germline CDR1 and CDR2: LNHDA and SQIVND (reference sequence). The CDR3 sequence is 14 residues long. Trimming removed 10 bases from V and 4 bases from J; junction bases left unmatched: 10. DNA for the CDR3: TGTGCCACCAGACGAGGGACAGGGCCCTATGGCTACACCTTC. It codes for CATRRGTGPYGYTF.

In nucleotides, the CDR3 is TGTGCCAGCAGCTTGGGCTACCAAGATACGCAGTATTTT. This codes for CASSLGYQDTQYF. This chain connects TRBV5-4 to TRBJ2-3, with D unclear. Per the germline V gene, CDR1 is SGHNT and CDR2 is YYREEE (reference sequence). Trimming removed 0 bases from V and 5 bases from J, with 7 bases in between. The CDR3 has 13 residues.

Regarding this clone: This CDR3 is also generated by other DNA sequences in the sample. This chain uses TRBV5-1 with TRBJ1-1; 7 bases line up with TRBD1. This CDR3 is built from 14 residues. Looked up from germline, CDR1 is SGHRS and CDR2 is YFSETQ. V was clipped by 0 bases and J by 2 bases; unmatched bases: 1. The CDR3 DNA sequence: TGCGCCAGCAGCTTGGTAGGGGGCAACACTGAAGCTTTCTTT. Encoded protein: CASSLVGGNTEAFF.

DNA of the CDR3: TGTGCCAGCAGCCAAACCACTAGCGGGGGGGGAGATACGCAGTATTTT. Its translation: CASSQTTSGGGDTQYF. The rearrangement uses TRBV3-1 (or the pseudogene TRBV3-2) and TRBJ2-3; 13 nucleotides line up with TRBD2. Germline CDR1 and CDR2: LGHDT and YNNKEL (reference sequence). The CDR3 consists of 16 residues. V lost 2 bases and J lost 5; bases outside the gene matches: 4.

This clone has a single count. The chain carries TRBV7-9 and TRBJ2-5, with D unclear. CDR3 length equals 13 residues. Trimming took off 3 bases at V and 2 bases at J, with 7 bases between the two ends. The germline V gene encodes CDR1 SEHNR and CDR2 FQNEAQ (reference sequence). The CDR3 region has the DNA TGTGCCAGCAGCTTCGCTAATCAAGAGACCCAGTACTTC. Protein sequence: CASSFANQETQYF.

The chain joins TRBV9 to TRBJ2-3; D possibly corresponds to TRBD1 (5 bases). The CDR3 is 15 amino acids. Deletions cut 4 bases from V and 1 base from J, with 13 bases between. The V gene's germline CDR1 is SGDLS and CDR2 YYNGEE. CDR3 coding DNA: TGTGCCAGCAGCCCCCAGGGTCTTCGCACAGATACGCAGTATTTT. Translation: CASSPQGLRTDTQYF.

The chain uses TRBV6-4 and TRBJ1-4; maybe TRBD1 (6 bases). The germline CDR1 and CDR2 sequences are MRHNA and SNTAGT. V gave up 8 bases and J gave up 0 bases, with 22 bases separating them. This CDR3 has 18 residues. Here the CDR3 DNA reads TGTGCCAGCGGATCCCCGGGACACAGATTTGCAACTAATGAAAAACTGTTTTTT. Residues: CASGSPGHRFATNEKLFF.

This clone is a singleton in its sample. V usage is TRBV4-1 and J usage is TRBJ2-1, with TRBD2 as a possible D gene (7 bases). Germline loops: CDR1 MGHRA, CDR2 YSYEKL. V lost 1 base and J lost 2, with 15 bases in between. The CDR3 spans 17 residues. In DNA form, the CDR3 reads TGCGCCAGCAGCCAAGTCAGTAGGGGGGGCACCTACAATGAGCAGTTCTTC. Protein product: CASSQVSRGGTYNEQFF.

The V call is TRBV15, the J call TRBJ1-1; 7 bases map to TRBD1. Per germline, CDR1 LNHNV and CDR2 YYDKDF (reference sequence). V was clipped by 0 bases and J by 1 base; unmatched bases: 2. This CDR3 is 15 amino acids long. The CDR3 sequence: CATSREKGANTEAFF. CDR3 sequence (DNA): TGTGCCACCAGCAGAGAAAAGGGGGCGAACACTGAAGCTTTCTTT.

The genes are TRBV2 and TRBJ2-3; 8 positions agree with TRBD2. Germline CDR1 and CDR2: SNHLY and FYNNEI. The junction had 6 bases not matched to a gene; V was cut back by 5 bases and J by 2 bases. The CDR3 length is 15 residues. The DNA for the CDR3 is TGTGCCAGCAGTTTTAGTAGCGGGAACACAGATACGCAGTATTTT. Protein sequence: CASSFSSGNTDTQYF.

The chain carries TRBV30 and TRBJ2-4; D remains unclear. The V gene lost 0 bases and the J gene lost 8 bases, with 5 bases spanning the gap. The CDR3 runs 11 residues. Germline CDR1 reads GTSNPN; CDR2 reads SVGIG (reference sequence). CDR3 bases: TGTGCCTGGAGTGTTTCGGACATTCAGTACTTC. Protein product: CAWSVSDIQYF.

The rearrangement uses TRBV2 and TRBJ2-1; 11 positions match TRBD1. Germline loops: CDR1 SNHLY, CDR2 FYNNEI. V gave up 4 bases and J gave up 9 bases; unmatched junction bases: 5. The CDR3 sequence is 14 residues long. DNA of the CDR3: TGTGCCAGCAGTGGGACAGGGGGCTGGGGTGAGCAGTTCTTC. It is translated as CASSGTGGWGEQFF.

The chain is built from TRBV6-5 and TRBJ1-5; 8 bases agree with TRBD1. The germline V gene encodes CDR1 MNHEY and CDR2 SVGAGI. The CDR3 totals 13 residues. Trimming took 8 bases from V and 3 from J; bases not matched to a gene: 3. DNA for the CDR3: TGTGCCAGCCAGGACAGGGTCAATCAGCCCCAGCATTTT. The encoded protein is CASQDRVNQPQHF.

The chain carries TRBV7-9 and TRBJ2-2, with TRBD2 matching 14 bases. Trimming cost V 5 bases and J 5 bases; bases outside gene matches: 4. This CDR3 region has 16 residues. The germline CDR1 and CDR2 sequences are SEHNR and FQNEAQ (reference sequence). The CDR3 DNA sequence: TGTGCCAGCAGCCGACTAGCGGGAGGGGAAACCGGGGAGCTGTTTTTT. Amino acid sequence: CASSRLAGGETGELFF.

The chain has TRBV11-1 and TRBJ2-5, with D perhaps TRBD2 (5 bases). Germline assignment: CDR1 SGHAT and CDR2 FQDESV (reference sequence). This CDR3 has 13 amino acids. V was pared by 7 bases and J by 5 bases, with 14 bases between. The CDR3 protein is CASMGGQGETQYF. The CDR3 DNA sequence: TGTGCCAGCATGGGCGGGCAAGGGGAGACCCAGTACTTC.

The rearrangement joins TRBV12-3 or TRBV12-4 to TRBJ1-2; D unresolved. V was pared by 7 bases and J by 7 bases, with 13 bases between. CDR3 length: 12 amino acids. Written as DNA, the CDR3 is TGTGCCAGCACCCGGGATGGAGGTGGCTACACCTTC. Amino acid sequence: CASTRDGGGYTF.

V usage is TRBV7-9 and J usage is TRBJ1-5; tentatively, D is TRBD1 (5 bases). This CDR3 is built from 12 residues. The ends were cut back, 3 bases at V and 9 bases at J, with 9 bases in the middle. Germline V gene sequence: CDR1 SEHNR, CDR2 FQNEAQ (reference sequence). The CDR3 DNA is TGTGCCAGCAGCTTGGGGCCAGGGCCCCAGCATTTT. Its protein is CASSLGPGPQHF.

The V gene is TRBV3-1 (or the pseudogene TRBV3-2), the J gene TRBJ2-3; TRBD2 might be the D (5 bases). Per germline, CDR1 LGHDT and CDR2 YNNKEL (reference sequence). Trimming removed 0 bases at V and 2 bases at J, with 24 bases between. This CDR3 region has 20 residues. The CDR3 DNA reads TGTGCCAGCAGCCAAGATCGGGGAGCGAGGAAGCCCCGATCCACAGATACGCAGTATTTT. Translation gives CASSQDRGARKPRSTDTQYF.

The V gene is TRBV10-2, the J gene TRBJ2-7; D is undetermined. Germline V gene lookup returns CDR1 WSHSY and CDR2 SAAADI. There are 13 residues in the CDR3. The V end lost 6 bases, the J end lost 3 bases, and 12 bases lay between the germline ends. The CDR3 protein is CASRRRRGYEQYF. CDR3 bases: TGCGCCAGCAGGCGACGCCGCGGCTACGAGCAGTACTTC.

The chain joins TRBV6-1 to TRBJ2-7, with 8 bases fitting TRBD1. With 6 bases clipped from V and 4 bases from J, the junction kept 5 bases outside the gene matches. This CDR3 comprises 13 residues. Germline CDR1 reads MNHNS; CDR2 reads SASEGT. In DNA, the CDR3 is TGTGCCAGCAGGATTGACAGGGGATACGAGCAGTACTTC. Protein sequence: CASRIDRGYEQYF.